This TCR beta chain is from a study of T cell responses to AZD1222 COVID-19 vaccine. The study, taken as a whole, reports: Spike-spanning, vaccine-associated CD4 TCRs were dominant at 160-218 and 743-854. At study baseline, merely several AZD1222 recipients were seropositive. The repertoires were collected only after the peak T cell response.

Clones were read by immunoSEQ multiplex PCR, and TCRdb kept only the in-frame ones, dropping some. Here the sample spans roughly 120,000 clones, approximately 85% being singletons. Worth noting for this clone: Its antigen remains unknown.

Trimming removed 7 bases from V and 6 bases from J, with 10 bases in between. Germline loops: CDR1 MDHEN, CDR2 SYDVKM. The CDR3 has 12 amino acids. This clonotype was obtained from an adult in good health. The source was peripheral blood, collected on day 0 of MenACWY control vaccination. This chain joins TRBV28 and TRBJ1-5; D is unclear. CDR3 sequence reads: CASTSPFQPQHF. Written as DNA, the CDR3 is TGTGCCAGCACATCCCCTTTTCAGCCCCAGCATTTT.